The clone carrying this T cell receptor (beta chain) was counted between two and nine times. These data originate in a study of chemoradiotherapy in HPV16-positive cancers. The V end lost 5 bases, the J end lost 8 bases, and 13 bases lay between the germline ends. The CDR3 length is 14 residues. The germline V gene encodes CDR1 SGHAT and CDR2 FQNNGV. Some clones are missing from TCRdb's copy, which holds only in-frame ones; the method was immunoSEQ multiplex PCR. This table holds 6,000 or so clones, more than 65% found once. V and J are TRBV11-2 and TRBJ1-6; D remains ambiguous. This specimen consisted of tumor tissue, obtained from a patient who underwent chemoradiotherapy. The clonotype was recovered from a human donor with HPV-associated anogenital cancer. CDR3 DNA: TGTGCCAGCAGCCTGAGGGCCTGGGATTCACCCCTCCACTTT. Residues: CASSLRAWDSPLHF.